These 27 T cell receptor beta chains were sequenced from one sample in a study of blood T cell repertoires in COVID-19. Profiling relied on immunoSEQ multiplex PCR, and the TCRdb table lists in-frame clones only, not all of them. Found here are some 320,000 clones, 85% of them singletons; the top ten hold around 1.9%. Material: PBMCs or T cells enriched from blood (not recorded which). Source of these receptors: a woman in her 30s who had been exposed to COVID-19.

The CDR3 region is CATSDPGTGEWEQYF. The CDR3 DNA reads as TGTGCCACCAGTGACCCCGGGACAGGGGAGTGGGAGCAGTACTTC. V is TRBV24-1 and J is TRBJ2-7; TRBD1 matches 10 bases. V trimming: 4 bases; J trimming: 7 bases; junction bases outside the gene matches: 9. The CDR3 runs 15 residues. Germline CDR1 and CDR2: KGHDR and SFDVKD.

This clone was found a few times. CDR3 protein: CASSTRGSGNTIYF. The CDR3 nucleotides read TGCGCCAGCAGCACCAGGGGTTCTGGAAACACCATATATTTT. The J gene is TRBJ1-3, the V gene TRBV5-1; maybe TRBD1 (6 bases). The V gene lost 4 bases and the J gene lost 1 base, with 9 bases spanning the gap. The CDR3 has 14 amino acids. The germline V gene has CDR1 SGHRS and CDR2 YFSETQ.

V usage is TRBV27 and J usage is TRBJ1-6; D unclear. V was pared by 2 bases and J by 8 bases, with 31 bases between. The germline V gene encodes CDR1 MNHEY and CDR2 SMNVEV (reference sequence). The CDR3 extends over 21 amino acids. CDR3 sequence: CASSLTPRARYTPGLDSPLHF. In DNA form, the CDR3 reads TGTGCCAGCAGTTTAACCCCTCGGGCCAGATATACCCCGGGATTGGATTCACCCCTCCACTTT.

This chain connects TRBV27 to TRBJ2-2; 11 nucleotides align to TRBD2. There are 16 residues in the CDR3. V gave up 6 bases and J gave up 3 bases; unmatched junction bases: 6. Germline V CDR1 and CDR2: MNHEY, SMNVEV (reference sequence). The CDR3 here is CASRPLAGGYTGELFF. The CDR3 nucleotides read TGTGCCAGCAGGCCTCTAGCGGGGGGATACACCGGGGAGCTGTTTTTT.

The CDR3 loop is CAGGPGLAGGPEQFF. The CDR3 DNA follows: TGTGCCGGGGGACCGGGACTAGCGGGGGGCCCGGAGCAGTTCTTC. The gene calls are TRBV2 and TRBJ2-1; 15 positions match TRBD2. The CDR3 totals 15 residues. Germline V gene lookup returns CDR1 SNHLY and CDR2 FYNNEI. V shed 11 bases, J shed 10 bases, and the junction held 12 bases outside the gene matches.

V and J are TRBV10-3 and TRBJ1-2; unclear D gene. The V and J ends lost 11 bases and 3 bases respectively, with 16 bases between them. Germline loops: CDR1 ENHRY, CDR2 SYGVKD. This CDR3 has 13 residues. CDR3 residues: CASQPVLDYGYTF. DNA of the CDR3: TGTGCCTCCCAACCGGTTTTGGACTATGGCTACACCTTC.

V usage is TRBV19 and J usage is TRBJ1-2; 7 bases are a match to TRBD1. The germline V gene has CDR1 LNHDA and CDR2 SQIVND (reference sequence). V dropped 5 bases and J dropped 0; count of bases not matched to a gene: 12. The CDR3 is made up of 17 amino acids. CDR3 region: CASSEASWTGANYGYTF. The CDR3 DNA sequence: TGTGCCAGTAGTGAAGCCTCTTGGACAGGCGCTAACTATGGCTACACCTTC.

This rearrangement joins TRBV24-1 to TRBJ2-3; D unclear. Trimming took 5 bases from V and 4 from J, leaving 9 bases between them. The CDR3 is made up of 13 amino acids. Per germline, CDR1 KGHDR and CDR2 SFDVKD. The CDR3 region is CATSGSGSDTQYF. As DNA, the CDR3 is TGTGCCACCAGTGGTTCCGGGTCAGATACGCAGTATTTT.

The rearrangement links TRBV7-9 to TRBJ1-3; no firm D call. There are 16 residues in the CDR3. Trimming shortened V by 0 bases and J by 0 bases, and 9 bases separated the two germline ends. Germline values: CDR1 SEHNR, CDR2 FQNEAQ (reference sequence). The CDR3, as DNA: TGTGCCAGCAGCTTAGCGGCGGGGAGCTCTGGAAACACCATATATTTT. Residues: CASSLAAGSSGNTIYF. Using reference TRBV7-9 and TRBJ1-3 for the parts outside the CDR3, the full variable domain is DTGVSQNPRHKITKRGQNVTFRCDPISEHNRLYWYRQTLGQGPEFLTYFQNEAQLEKSRLLSDRFSAERPKGSFSTLEIQRTEQGDSAMYLCASSLAAGSSGNTIYFGEGSWLTVV.

The chain recombines TRBV12-5 with TRBJ2-3; D not resolved. Trimming pared 4 bases from V and 0 bases from J, leaving 14 bases between. The CDR3 sequence is 16 residues long. The germline gives CDR1 LGHNT, CDR2 FRNRAP. The CDR3 DNA sequence: TGTGCTAGTGGTTCCCGAAGTCAGTCTAGCACAGATACGCAGTATTTT. It is translated as CASGSRSQSSTDTQYF.

This clone was counted a few times. The J gene is TRBJ1-5, the V gene TRBV7-2; 7 bases line up with TRBD1. The CDR3 is 14 amino acids. V was clipped by 5 bases and J by 6 bases; unmatched bases: 7. The germline V gene encodes CDR1 SGHTA and CDR2 FQGNSA. The DNA of the CDR3 is TGTGCCAGCAGCAACAGGGGCGGAGGTCAGCCCCAGCATTTT. Amino acids: CASSNRGGGQPQHF.

CDR3 coding DNA: TGTGCCAGCACCTTAGCGGGGGCCACAGATACGCAGTATTTT. Protein sequence: CASTLAGATDTQYF. V and J are TRBV28 and TRBJ2-3; 9 bases fit TRBD2. This CDR3 has 14 amino acids. The germline V gene has CDR1 MDHEN and CDR2 SYDVKM. With 7 bases clipped from V and 2 bases from J, the junction kept 4 bases outside the gene matches.

V usage is TRBV5-1 and J usage is TRBJ2-7; a weak D match, TRBD1 (6 bases). Germline CDR1 SGHRS, CDR2 YFSETQ. The V and J ends lost 1 base and 6 bases respectively, with 11 bases between them. This CDR3 comprises 13 residues. CDR3 DNA sequence: TGCGCCAGCAGCTTGTCACAGGGCTTCGAGCAGTACTTC. The encoded protein is CASSLSQGFEQYF.

This sequence joins TRBV7-3 and TRBJ2-1; D perhaps matches TRBD2 (6 bases). V lost 2 bases to trimming and J lost 4 bases, with 12 bases between them. The CDR3 length is 15 residues. In germline, CDR1 is SGHTA, CDR2 FQGTGA. CDR3 sequence: CASSLYSLAYNEQFF. The DNA for the CDR3 is TGTGCCAGCAGCTTATATTCGCTAGCGTACAATGAGCAGTTCTTC.

This clone was picked up one time. The chain joins TRBV4-1 to TRBJ1-4; TRBD1 might be the D (5 bases). The CDR3 consists of 15 residues. Trimming shortened V by 4 bases and J by 4 bases, and 13 bases separated the two germline ends. Germline V gives CDR1 MGHRA, CDR2 YSYEKL. The CDR3 bases are TGCGCCAGCAGCCGGACACCAGCCTTTAATGAAAAACTGTTTTTT. The encoded protein is CASSRTPAFNEKLFF.

This clone appeared a single time. The rearrangement joins TRBV5-1 to TRBJ1-2, with TRBD1 as a possible D gene (6 bases). Germline V lookup: CDR1 SGHRS, CDR2 YFSETQ. The CDR3 contains 15 residues. Trimming cost V 5 bases and J 0 bases, with 14 bases left between them. The CDR3 sequence is CASRLGDTSNYGYTF. In DNA, the CDR3 is TGCGCCAGCAGACTAGGGGACACTTCTAACTATGGCTACACCTTC.

The chain combines TRBV4-1 with TRBJ2-5; 9 bases align to TRBD1. The CDR3 spans 15 residues. Trimming removed 4 bases from V and 3 bases from J; junction bases left unmatched: 6. CDR1 and CDR2 from the germline V gene are MGHRA and YSYEKL. CDR3 in DNA: TGCGCCAGCAGCCTAAGGGACAGGGCGGAAGAGACCCAGTACTTC. Protein sequence: CASSLRDRAEETQYF.

The chain uses TRBV5-4 and TRBJ2-7, with TRBD2 identical over 11 bases. Unmatched junction bases numbered 5, after V lost 4 bases and J lost 5 bases. Germline values: CDR1 SGHNT, CDR2 YYREEE (reference sequence). CDR3 size: 14 residues. The chain's CDR3 is CASSHTSGRDEQYF. DNA for the CDR3: TGTGCCAGCAGCCACACTAGCGGGAGAGACGAGCAGTACTTC.

This clone was detected once. The CDR3 DNA sequence: TGTGCCAGCAGCCAAGTTGGACAGGGGGCCTATGGCTACACCTTC. It translates to CASSQVGQGAYGYTF. The chain links TRBV3-1 (or the pseudogene TRBV3-2) to TRBJ1-2, with 11 bases identical to TRBD1. Germline CDR1 and CDR2: LGHDT and YNNKEL (reference sequence). This CDR3 has 15 amino acids. The V and J ends lost 1 base and 4 bases, in that order; junction bases with no gene match: 2.

The V gene is TRBV28, the J gene TRBJ2-2; D remains ambiguous. The V gene lost 2 bases and the J gene lost 6 bases, with 4 bases spanning the gap. Germline CDR1 reads MDHEN; CDR2 reads SYDVKM. CDR3 size: 12 residues. The DNA of the CDR3 is TGTGCCAGCAGTTTACATCCCGGGGAGCTGTTTTTT. Translating it yields CASSLHPGELFF.

Points on this clone: Other DNA sequences within the sample encode an identical CDR3. V is TRBV11-2 and J is TRBJ1-6; TRBD1 is a possible D gene (5 bases). The ends were cut back, 8 bases at V and 6 bases at J, with 14 bases in the middle. Looked up from germline, CDR1 is SGHAT and CDR2 is FQNNGV. The CDR3 extends over 14 amino acids. The DNA for the CDR3 is TGTGCCAGCTCCCTAAGTGACAGTAATTCACCCCTCCACTTT. This sequence encodes CASSLSDSNSPLHF.

The chain joins TRBV6-5 to TRBJ1-1, with TRBD1 matching 8 bases. Germline loops: CDR1 MNHEY, CDR2 SVGAGI. The ends lost 0 bases at V and 6 bases at J; junction bases unmatched: 6. CDR3 length: 15 amino acids. CDR3 sequence: CASSYSRTGRAEAFF. Written as DNA, the CDR3 is TGTGCCAGCAGTTACTCACGGACAGGGCGGGCTGAAGCTTTCTTT.

The chain joins TRBV27 to TRBJ1-2; possible D gene TRBD1, 5 bases. Germline CDR1 MNHEY, CDR2 SMNVEV (reference sequence). V lost 5 bases, J lost 8 bases, and 18 bases lay in between. The CDR3 covers 14 residues. DNA of the CDR3: TGTGCCAGCAGTCCGCGACGGGGGGAGCAGGGCTACACCTTC. Amino acids: CASSPRRGEQGYTF.

J is TRBJ2-1 and V is TRBV7-2, with 11 bases fitting TRBD2. CDR1 SGHTA and CDR2 FQGNSA come from the germline V gene. The CDR3 is 14 amino acids. V was clipped by 5 bases and J by 9 bases; unmatched bases: 6. This CDR3 reads CASSPGLAVAEQFF. The CDR3 DNA reads as TGTGCCAGCAGCCCGGGACTAGCGGTAGCTGAGCAGTTCTTC.

A single count supports this clone. The chain uses TRBV5-1 and TRBJ2-7; TRBD2 agrees at 8 bases. Trimming at V came to 4 bases and at J to 3 bases, leaving 9 bases not matched to a gene. The CDR3 runs 15 residues. Germline V gene data show CDR1 as SGHRS and CDR2 as YFSETQ. This CDR3 reads CASSLAGAGGYEQYF. CDR3 DNA sequence: TGCGCCAGCAGCCTCGCTGGGGCGGGGGGCTACGAGCAGTACTTC.

The chain links TRBV7-2 to TRBJ2-1, with 8 bases aligning to TRBD2. Germline lookup yields CDR1 SGHTA and CDR2 FQGNSA. The CDR3 has 16 residues. The V and J ends lost 2 bases and 6 bases, in that order; junction bases with no gene match: 9. The CDR3, as DNA: TGTGCCAGCAGCTTAATGACCGGGACTAGTTTCAATGAGCAGTTCTTC. As protein: CASSLMTGTSFNEQFF. The full variable domain, its missing parts supplied by reference TRBV7-2 and TRBJ2-1, is GAGVSQSPSNKVTEKGKDVELRCDPISGHTALYWYRQSLGQGLEFLIYFQGNSAPDKSGLPSDRFSAERTGGSVSTLTIQRTQQEDSAVYLCASSLMTGTSFNEQFFGPGTRLTVL.

The chain joins TRBV5-1 to TRBJ2-7; 7 bases match TRBD2. CDR3 length: 15 amino acids. Germline trimming cut 0 bases from V and 0 bases from J; bases unmatched to any gene: 3. In germline, CDR1 is SGHRS, CDR2 YFSETQ. CDR3 DNA sequence: TGCGCCAGCAGCTTGGTGGGGGAGGGCTCCTACGAGCAGTACTTC. This translates into CASSLVGEGSYEQYF.